These 10 T cell receptor beta chains were sequenced from one sample in a study of human T cells and chemical hapten exposure. TCRdb re-derived calls from the RACE reads in MiXCR, one entry per CDR3 protein. Of roughly 200,000 distinct CDR3 sequences in the sample, approximately 24% are singletons; the top ten hold 2% to 3%. Time point denoted: patch test 3, about 24 weeks after DPC sensitization. Sample treatment: therapeutic diphenylcyclopropenone sensitization with weekly scalp DPC. This material consisted of whole blood, taken in connection with sensitization to the hapten diphenylcyclopropenone (DPC). The receptors come from a woman between 35 and 50 years old with alopecia areata. Some clones in this sample may be carry-over from other donors' samples.

The sample holds one count of this clonotype. The rearrangement uses TRBV6-2 or TRBV6-3 and TRBJ1-5, with TRBD1 as a possible D gene (6 bases). CDR3 size: 13 residues. From germline, CDR1 is MNHEY and CDR2 SVGEGT. V lost 4 bases and J 6 bases, leaving 10 bases between the germline ends. CDR3 residues: CASSWTEGQPQHF. In DNA form, the CDR3 reads TGTGCCAGCAGTTGGACAGAGGGTCAGCCCCAGCATTTT.

A few counts support this clonotype. V and J are TRBV6-2 or TRBV6-3 and TRBJ2-1; 7 bases map to TRBD1. The CDR3 is 13 residues long. Germline-derived CDR1 and CDR2 are MNHEY and SVGEGT. The junction had 14 bases not matched to a gene; V was cut back by 6 bases and J by 15 bases. CDR3 in DNA: TGTGCCAGCAGAATTCAGACAGGGACATTGCCGTTCTTC. As protein: CASRIQTGTLPFF.

This clonotype was detected a few times. The chain couples TRBV6-5 to TRBJ2-1; no clear D. V dropped 5 bases and J dropped 10 bases, with 21 bases sitting between them. The germline V gene encodes CDR1 MNHEY and CDR2 SVGAGI. CDR3 length: 15 amino acids. The DNA for the CDR3 is TGTGCCAGCAGTAAATACGCTGTGCCCAACATGGAGCAGTTCTTC. Residues: CASSKYAVPNMEQFF.

The J gene is TRBJ2-3, the V gene TRBV4-2; the D is unclear. The ends were cut back, 0 bases at V and 0 bases at J, with 10 bases in the middle. Germline V gives CDR1 LGHNA, CDR2 YNFKEQ. CDR3 length: 16 residues. The CDR3 reads CASSQENTLSTDTQYF. CDR3 DNA sequence: TGTGCCAGCAGCCAAGAAAACACCTTAAGCACAGATACGCAGTATTTT.

This clonotype was seen a few times. The gene calls are TRBV5-1 and TRBJ1-1, with 10 bases aligning to TRBD1. Unmatched junction bases numbered 9, after V lost 4 bases and J lost 6 bases. The CDR3 has 15 amino acids. CDR1 SGHRS and CDR2 YFSETQ come from the germline V gene. This chain's CDR3 is CASSPRTGGSSEAFF. The DNA for the CDR3 is TGCGCCAGCAGCCCACGGACAGGGGGAAGTTCTGAAGCTTTCTTT. The entire variable domain, with the rest obtained from reference TRBV5-1 and TRBJ1-1, is as follows: KAGVTQTPRYLIKTRGQQVTLSCSPISGHRSVSWYQQTPGQGLQFLFEYFSETQRNKGNFPGRFSGRQFSNSRSEMNVSTLELGDSALYLCASSPRTGGSSEAFFGQGTRLTVV.

This clonotype has just a few counts. V is TRBV6-2 or TRBV6-3 and J is TRBJ1-1, with no clear D. This CDR3 is 15 amino acids long. CDR1 MNHEY and CDR2 SVGEGT come from the germline V gene. Trimming stripped 1 base from V and 7 bases from J, with 16 bases between. The CDR3 DNA is TGTGCCAGCAGTTACTTCGGCAGTACAAGTCTTGAAGCTTTCTTT. Residues: CASSYFGSTSLEAFF.

V gene TRBV5-1 combines with J gene TRBJ2-1, with D perhaps TRBD2 (6 bases). V lost 4 bases, J lost 0 bases, and 11 bases lay in between. The CDR3 sequence is 15 residues long. Germline V lookup: CDR1 SGHRS, CDR2 YFSETQ. The chain's CDR3 is CASSGGTPSYNEQFF. The CDR3 bases are TGCGCCAGCAGCGGCGGGACTCCCTCCTACAATGAGCAGTTCTTC.

This chain joins TRBV27 and TRBJ2-6; D not resolved. CDR3 length equals 16 residues. The ends were cut back, 3 bases at V and 2 bases at J, with 11 bases in the middle. Germline V lookup: CDR1 MNHEY, CDR2 SMNVEV (reference sequence). This CDR3 is CASSLGVYPGANVLTF. The CDR3 coding sequence is TGTGCCAGCAGTTTGGGCGTTTACCCTGGGGCCAACGTCCTGACTTTC.

The chain combines TRBV5-1 with TRBJ2-1; TRBD2 matches at 11 bases. Germline CDR1 SGHRS, CDR2 YFSETQ. Trimming cost V 4 bases and J 12 bases; bases outside gene matches: 15. The length of the CDR3 is 16 residues. This CDR3 is CASSEKLAGDPFGQFF. DNA for the CDR3: TGCGCCAGCAGCGAGAAACTAGCGGGAGATCCCTTTGGGCAGTTCTTC.

The rearrangement links TRBV12-3 or TRBV12-4 to TRBJ1-4; 7 bases line up with TRBD1. This CDR3 contains 12 residues. With V trimmed by 5 bases and J by 13 bases, 7 bases remained unmatched. CDR3 region: CASSPRGRGLFF. In nucleotides, the CDR3 is TGTGCCAGCAGTCCGAGGGGGCGCGGACTGTTTTTT.